Below are 18 T cell receptor beta chains sequenced from a single sample in a study of blood T cells in healthy people across ages. Together with a sample-barcoded 5' primer, a J-beta primer mix was included in a second PCR lasting roughly 6 to 12 cycles. TCRdb analysed the 5' RACE reads with MiXCR anew, one entry per CDR3 protein. In the table there are 700,000 or so distinct CDR3 sequences, 20% to 25% of which are singletons. The sequenced sample was blood. The receptor source for this set is a man aged 70-80 years in good health.

CDR3 amino acids: CASSLGSLVNEQFF. CDR3 coding DNA: TGTGCCAGCAGCTTGGGGTCCCTCGTTAATGAGCAGTTCTTC. This sequence joins TRBV7-3 and TRBJ2-1; D is ambiguous. With 3 bases removed from V and 7 bases from J, the gap between germline ends came to 13 bases. CDR1 is SGHTA and CDR2 is FQGTGA in the germline V gene. This CDR3 comprises 14 residues.

This clonotype was seen a few times. This chain connects TRBV19 to TRBJ1-1, with D unclear. The CDR3 extends over 13 amino acids. With 2 bases removed from V and 2 bases from J, the gap between germline ends came to 6 bases. CDR1 and CDR2 from the germline V gene are LNHDA and SQIVND (reference sequence). Here the CDR3 DNA reads TGTGCCAGTAGTATAACCCATAACACTGAAGCTTTCTTT. Protein product: CASSITHNTEAFF.

The chain couples TRBV29-1 to TRBJ2-5; D remains ambiguous. V was clipped by 4 bases and J by 5 bases, with 8 bases between them. This CDR3 spans 11 amino acids. Germline V gene data show CDR1 as SQVTM and CDR2 as ANQGSEA. The CDR3 region is CSVAEKETQYF. The CDR3 coding sequence is TGCAGCGTTGCGGAGAAGGAGACCCAGTACTTC.

The chain recombines TRBV7-8 with TRBJ2-7; no definite D call. V was trimmed by 5 bases and J by 5 bases, leaving 13 bases between them. CDR1 is SGHVS, CDR2 FQNEAQ, per germline. The CDR3 loop spans 13 amino acids. The CDR3 nucleotides are TGTGCCAGCAGCCTTACCCTTAGCAACGAGCAGTACGTC. It translates to CASSLTLSNEQYV.

The chain carries TRBV3-1 and TRBJ2-1; D may be TRBD2 (5 bases). The germline gives CDR1 LGHDT, CDR2 YNNKEL (reference sequence). The CDR3 contains 17 residues. The V end lost 1 base, the J end lost 0 bases, and 13 bases lay between the germline ends. The CDR3, as DNA: TGTGCCAGCAGCCAAGGTGTCCCGGGGAGCTCCTACAATGAGCAGTTCTTC. Its translation is CASSQGVPGSSYNEQFF.

The table lists this clonotype with many counts. The V and J genes are TRBV29-1 and TRBJ2-4; D may be TRBD1 (6 bases). Deletions cut 6 bases from V and 1 base from J, with 10 bases between. The CDR3 loop spans 13 amino acids. Per germline, CDR1 SQVTM and CDR2 ANQGSEA. As DNA, the CDR3 is TGCAGCGTAACAGGGACGGCCAAAAACATTCAGTACTTC. This encodes CSVTGTAKNIQYF.

A remark on this clonotype: The junction departs from germline at one end; a sequencing error may be responsible. The rearrangement uses TRBV12-3 or TRBV12-4 and TRBJ1-5; D possibly corresponds to TRBD1 (6 bases). This CDR3 is 13 amino acids long. Written as DNA, the CDR3 is TGTGCCAGCAGTTTAGCAGTCGGACAGCCTCAGCATTTT. It is translated as CASSLAVGQPQHF.

The chain couples TRBV12-3 or TRBV12-4 to TRBJ1-5; D gene unclear. The ends were cut back, 0 bases at V and 1 base at J, with 7 bases in the middle. The CDR3 has 15 amino acids. The CDR3 region is CASSLALASNQPQHF. CDR3 DNA: TGTGCCAGCAGTTTAGCGCTTGCGAGCAATCAGCCCCAGCATTTT.

This clonotype came up many times. The J gene is TRBJ2-1, the V gene TRBV5-1, with 10 bases aligning to TRBD2. Germline V gives CDR1 SGHRS, CDR2 YFSETQ. V lost 2 bases, J lost 5 bases, and 1 base stayed unmatched. The length of the CDR3 is 14 residues. CDR3 region: CASSLAGGNNEQFF. CDR3 coding DNA: TGCGCCAGCAGCTTAGCGGGAGGGAACAATGAGCAGTTCTTC.

The CDR3 DNA follows: TGTGCCAGCAGACCTAACCGGGACAGGGCGGAAGCTTTCTTT. Its translation: CASRPNRDRAEAFF. This rearrangement joins TRBV5-6 to TRBJ1-1, with TRBD1 matching 9 bases. V lost 5 bases, J lost 8 bases, and 10 bases stayed unmatched. The germline CDR1 and CDR2 sequences are SGHDT and YYEEEE. The CDR3 consists of 14 residues.

This clonotype was counted ten times or more. This rearrangement joins TRBV7-9 to TRBJ1-1; the D gene is possibly TRBD1 (5 bases). Germline V gives CDR1 SEHNR, CDR2 FQNEAQ (reference sequence). Trimming cost V 0 bases and J 5 bases, with 10 bases left between them. This CDR3 region has 14 residues. CDR3 amino acids: CASSLAQGRTEAFF. The CDR3 DNA follows: TGTGCCAGCAGCTTAGCCCAGGGAAGAACTGAAGCTTTCTTT.

On this clonotype itself: The junction departs from germline at one end; a sequencing error may be responsible. This chain links TRBV12-3 or TRBV12-4 with TRBJ2-1; TRBD2 might be the D (7 bases). The CDR3 is 15 amino acids. The CDR3 loop is CASSFGGADYNGQFF. The CDR3, as DNA: TGTGCCAGCAGTTTTGGGGGGGCCGACTACAATGGGCAGTTCTTC.

This clonotype was recorded a few times. The chain carries TRBV5-6 and TRBJ2-1; 13 bases match TRBD2. CDR3 length: 14 amino acids. Losses at the gene ends were 3 bases for V and 9 bases for J; bases not matched to a gene: 3. Germline V gene lookup returns CDR1 SGHDT and CDR2 YYEEEE. CDR3 coding DNA: TGTGCCAGCAGCTCGGGACTAGCGGGAAGTGAGCAGTTCTTC. Amino acids: CASSSGLAGSEQFF.

V is TRBV3-1 and J is TRBJ2-2, with 7 bases lining up with TRBD2. Trimming at V came to 2 bases and at J to 0 bases, leaving 6 bases not matched to a gene. Per the germline V gene, CDR1 is LGHDT and CDR2 is YNNKEL (reference sequence). The CDR3 totals 17 residues. This CDR3 reads CASSQIGAGANTGELFF. CDR3 nucleotides: TGTGCCAGCAGCCAAATCGGTGCGGGAGCGAACACCGGGGAGCTGTTTTTT.

This clonotype was seen a handful of times. The V call is TRBV5-1, the J call TRBJ2-7; tentatively, D is TRBD1 (6 bases). V was shortened by 5 bases and J by 2 bases, with 11 bases between the two germline ends. This CDR3 region has 13 residues. Per germline, CDR1 SGHRS and CDR2 YFSETQ. The CDR3 DNA follows: TGCGCCAGCAGTTTACGGGACACCTACGAGCAGTACTTC. Amino acids: CASSLRDTYEQYF.

Concerning this clonotype: One end of the junction is discordant with germline, which a read error may explain. The CDR3 DNA follows: TGTGCCTGGAGAGACGGGAGGGTTCCCTACAATGAGCAGTCCTTC. This encodes CAWRDGRVPYNEQSF. This chain connects TRBV30 to TRBJ2-1, with TRBD2 matching over 8 bases. The CDR3 totals 15 residues. Germline CDR1 GTSNPN, CDR2 SVGIG (reference sequence).

The chain uses TRBV12-3 or TRBV12-4 and TRBJ2-1; 10 bases map to TRBD1. V gave up 6 bases and J gave up 8 bases; unmatched junction bases: 4. This CDR3 comprises 13 residues. CDR3 coding DNA: TGTGCCAGCAGCTCGGACAGGGGGGATGAGCAGTTCTTC. It yields the protein CASSSDRGDEQFF.

The chain uses TRBV28 and TRBJ2-5, with D unclear. The J call is uncertain, as TRBJ2-7 better fits the DNA end. Germline CDR1 reads MDHEN; CDR2 reads SYDVKM. The CDR3 consists of 14 residues. The CDR3 DNA is TGTGCCAGCAGTTTAAACGGCCGCACCTACGAGCAGTACTTC. This codes for CASSLNGRTYEQYF.